This passage covers 32 T cell receptor beta chains from one sample sequenced in a study of blood T cell repertoires in COVID-19. Clones were sequenced by immunoSEQ multiplex PCR, and TCRdb holds only the in-frame ones, with some missing. The data hold about 100,000 clones, with approximately 80% observed a single time. The sequenced sample was peripheral blood. All receptors come from a man between 45 and 60 years old with active or convalescent COVID-19.

The chain recombines TRBV7-3 with TRBJ2-3, with D possibly TRBD2 on 5 matching bases. V lost 2 bases and J 9 bases, leaving 12 bases between the germline ends. CDR1 is SGHTA and CDR2 is FQGTGA in the germline V gene. The CDR3 covers 13 residues. The CDR3 loop is CASSLEEVATQYF. The CDR3 DNA follows: TGTGCCAGCAGCTTAGAGGAGGTGGCGACGCAGTATTTT.

The chain couples TRBV28 to TRBJ1-1; D call uncertain. This CDR3 has 14 residues. The V gene's germline CDR1 is MDHEN and CDR2 SYDVKM. The ends were cut back, 6 bases at V and 2 bases at J, with 13 bases in the middle. The CDR3 loop reads CASRRDLGNTEAFF. The CDR3 nucleotides are TGTGCCAGCAGGAGGGATTTGGGAAACACTGAAGCTTTCTTT.

The V and J genes are TRBV6-1 and TRBJ2-3; TRBD2 is a possible D gene (6 bases). The CDR3 sequence is 13 residues long. The germline V gene has CDR1 MNHNS and CDR2 SASEGT. V was pared by 3 bases and J by 4 bases, with 8 bases between. CDR3 sequence: CASSDRRADTQYF. The CDR3 DNA reads as TGTGCCAGCAGTGACCGGAGGGCAGATACGCAGTATTTT.

V gene TRBV21-1 combines with J gene TRBJ2-1; the table's D call of TRBD1 was not tested on the DNA. TRBV21-1 represents a pseudogene. The CDR3 spans 13 residues. CDR3 region: CASSNARYNEQFF. The CDR3 DNA reads as TGTGCCAGCAGCAACGCCAGGTACAATGAGCAGTTCTTC.

Only a few counts were recorded for this clone. The V and J genes are TRBV2 and TRBJ2-7, with 8 bases aligning to TRBD1. J gave up 3 bases and V 7 bases, and 8 bases lay outside the gene matches. Germline loops: CDR1 SNHLY, CDR2 FYNNEI. There are 14 residues in the CDR3. Written as DNA, the CDR3 is TGTGCCAGCATGTTACAGGGGGAAAACTACGAGCAGTACTTC. Its protein is CASMLQGENYEQYF.

This chain connects TRBV5-1 to TRBJ2-5; the match to TRBD2 covers 9 bases. The J segment lost 3 bases and the V segment lost 0 bases, leaving 0 bases of the junction unmatched. The CDR3 extends over 14 amino acids. Germline V gene sequence: CDR1 SGHRS, CDR2 YFSETQ. Here the CDR3 reads CASSLGTSEETQYF. The CDR3 DNA reads as TGCGCCAGCAGCTTGGGGACTAGCGAAGAGACCCAGTACTTC.

V is TRBV7-9 and J is TRBJ1-6; the match to TRBD1 covers 9 bases. Germline CDR1 SEHNR, CDR2 FQNEAQ (reference sequence). The CDR3 has 15 amino acids. With V trimmed by 5 bases and J by 10 bases, 9 bases remained unmatched. CDR3 nucleotides: TGTGCCAGCAGCCGAATACAGGGGGCCAACTCACCCCTCCACTTT. This sequence encodes CASSRIQGANSPLHF.

Regarding this clone: In the same sample, other DNA sequences code for this CDR3. CDR3 nucleotides: TGTGCCAGCAGAGCACCGACAGGGGCCAATTCACCCCTCCACTTT. Protein: CASRAPTGANSPLHF. The chain is built from TRBV6-5 and TRBJ1-6; 8 nucleotides line up with TRBD1. Germline CDR1 is MNHEY and CDR2 is SVGAGI. V shed 6 bases and J 7 bases; nucleotides not matched to a gene: 8. CDR3 size: 15 residues.

The V and J genes are TRBV5-4 and TRBJ2-5; a possible D gene is TRBD2 (6 bases). The CDR3 length is 13 residues. V gave up 2 bases and J gave up 5 bases, with 10 bases separating them. The V gene's germline CDR1 is SGHNT and CDR2 YYREEE (reference sequence). The CDR3 DNA sequence: TGTGCCAGCAGCTTTAGGGCGGGGGAGACCCAGTACTTC. It yields the protein CASSFRAGETQYF.

V usage is TRBV5-5 and J usage is TRBJ2-3; possible D gene TRBD1, 5 bases. Trimming stripped 6 bases from V and 0 bases from J, with 14 bases between. The germline V gene has CDR1 SGHKS and CDR2 YYEKEE (reference sequence). The CDR3 runs to 15 residues. CDR3 coding DNA: TGTGCCAGCATCCGAACAGGTACTAGCACAGATACGCAGTATTTT. Its protein is CASIRTGTSTDTQYF.

This clone was seen once. The rearrangement uses TRBV27 and TRBJ1-5, with TRBD1 as a possible D gene (5 bases). CDR1 and CDR2 (germline): MNHEY, SMNVEV (reference sequence). Trimming removed 5 bases from V and 9 bases from J, with 11 bases in between. CDR3 length: 12 residues. CDR3 nucleotide sequence: TGTGCCAGCAGTGCAGGGAGGGCGCCCCAGCATTTT. Protein product: CASSAGRAPQHF.

As concerns this clone: Mismatch with germline at one junction end may stem from a read error. The CDR3 DNA is TGTGCCAGCATGAGGCGGGAGAGGTTCGAGACTCAGTACTTC. It translates to CASMRRERFETQYF. This sequence joins TRBV7-8 and TRBJ2-5; 7 bases fit TRBD2. This CDR3 is 14 amino acids long. The V gene's germline CDR1 is SGHVS and CDR2 FQNEAQ.

This clone was counted once. This sequence joins TRBV7-8 and TRBJ1-1, with D possibly matching TRBD1 (5 bases). The CDR3 covers 13 residues. CDR1 and CDR2 from the germline V gene are SGHVS and FQNEAQ. Trimming stripped 2 bases from V and 11 bases from J, with 15 bases between. CDR3 protein: CASSLTAGGKAFF. CDR3 coding DNA: TGTGCCAGCAGCTTAACCGCCGGGGGAAAGGCTTTCTTT.

This chain joins TRBV2 and TRBJ1-1; D ambiguous. The ends were cut back, 7 bases at V and 1 base at J, with 16 bases in the middle. CDR1 is SNHLY and CDR2 is FYNNEI in the germline V gene. CDR3 length: 15 residues. The CDR3 reads CASILLRQANTEAFF. Written as DNA, the CDR3 is TGTGCCAGCATTCTTCTTAGGCAGGCGAACACTGAAGCTTTCTTT.

V usage is TRBV6-5 and J usage is TRBJ2-5; D unclear. V lost 1 base and J lost 5, with 11 bases in between. The V gene's germline CDR1 is MNHEY and CDR2 SVGAGI. This CDR3 spans 14 amino acids. CDR3 protein: CASSYLTRRETQYF. The CDR3 DNA reads TGTGCCAGCAGTTACTTAACGAGGCGGGAGACCCAGTACTTC.

This chain joins TRBV10-2 and TRBJ1-5; weak D call: TRBD1 (5 bases). The CDR3 covers 12 residues. Germline lookup yields CDR1 WSHSY and CDR2 SAAADI. The V end lost 7 bases, the J end lost 6 bases, and 10 bases lay between the germline ends. For the CDR3, the DNA is TGCGCCAGCACGGGGGGAGGTCAGCCCCAGCATTTT. This gives the protein CASTGGGQPQHF.

This rearrangement joins TRBV28 to TRBJ2-3, with a tentative D call TRBD2 (6 bases). V was cut by 3 bases and J by 1 base, with 11 bases left in between. The CDR3 has 15 amino acids. Germline V gives CDR1 MDHEN, CDR2 SYDVKM. The CDR3 is CASSLGLGGTDTQYF. In DNA, the CDR3 is TGTGCCAGCAGTTTGGGACTGGGAGGCACAGATACGCAGTATTTT.

This clone was found once. The chain carries TRBV27 and TRBJ1-1; D is unclear. Germline CDR1 MNHEY, CDR2 SMNVEV (reference sequence). This CDR3 has 13 amino acids. Trimming removed 6 bases at V and 4 bases at J, with 12 bases between. CDR3: CASSPGRGTEAFF. The CDR3 region has the DNA TGTGCCAGCAGCCCTGGTCGGGGCACTGAAGCTTTCTTT.

The rearrangement uses TRBV6-1 and TRBJ2-7; 14 bases map to TRBD2. V lost 4 bases, J lost 7 bases, and 9 bases stayed unmatched. CDR1 MNHNS and CDR2 SASEGT come from the germline V gene. The CDR3 has 16 amino acids. This CDR3 reads CASSGPTSGREGEQYF. Written as DNA, the CDR3 is TGTGCCAGCAGTGGTCCGACTAGCGGGAGGGAAGGAGAGCAGTACTTC.

This clone was observed a handful of times. V gene TRBV19 combines with J gene TRBJ1-5; D might be TRBD1 (5 bases). CDR3 length equals 14 residues. The V gene lost 8 bases and the J gene lost 7 bases, with 18 bases spanning the gap. CDR1 LNHDA and CDR2 SQIVND come from the germline V gene (reference sequence). CDR3 in amino acids: CASVDRGPLQPQHF. The CDR3 coding sequence is TGTGCCAGTGTCGACAGAGGCCCTTTACAGCCCCAGCATTTT. Looking up the rest from reference TRBV19 and TRBJ1-5 gives the full variable domain: DGGITQSPKYLFRKEGQNVTLSCEQNLNHDAMYWYRQDPGQGLRLIYYSQIVNDFQKGDIAEGYSVSREKKESFPLTVTSAQKNPTAFYLCASVDRGPLQPQHFGDGTRLSIL.

The CDR3 reads CASTSEGGSGQYF. CDR3 DNA sequence: TGTGCCAGCACCTCGGAGGGAGGGAGCGGGCAGTACTTC. This chain connects TRBV2 to TRBJ2-7; 7 bases map to TRBD2. Unmatched junction bases numbered 12, after V lost 7 bases and J lost 9 bases. CDR3 size: 13 residues. Germline CDR1 and CDR2: SNHLY and FYNNEI.

The chain employs TRBV19 and TRBJ2-5, with D possibly matching TRBD1 (6 bases). Germline lookup yields CDR1 LNHDA and CDR2 SQIVND (reference sequence). V gave up 3 bases and J gave up 2 bases, with 13 bases separating them. The length of the CDR3 is 15 residues. For the CDR3, the DNA is TGTGCCAGTAGTATTCCCCAGACAGGTCAAGAGACCCAGTACTTC. It translates to CASSIPQTGQETQYF.

V gene TRBV11-2 combines with J gene TRBJ2-3; 8 positions match TRBD2. The length of the CDR3 is 16 residues. The V segment lost 4 bases and the J segment 4 bases; nucleotides outside the gene matches: 10. Germline lookup yields CDR1 SGHAT and CDR2 FQNNGV. CDR3 region: CASSSLGLAGADTQYF. In DNA form, the CDR3 reads TGTGCCAGCAGCTCTCTCGGGCTAGCGGGCGCAGATACGCAGTATTTT. Complete variable domain (other parts from reference TRBV11-2 and TRBJ2-3): EAGVAQSPRYKIIEKRQSVAFWCNPISGHATLYWYQQILGQGPKLLIQFQNNGVVDDSQLPKDRFSAERLKGVDSTLKIQPAKLEDSAVYLCASSSLGLAGADTQYFGPGTRLTVL.

This clone was observed a handful of times. The chain uses TRBV7-9 and TRBJ2-1; TRBD2 agrees at 9 bases. Germline values: CDR1 SEHNR, CDR2 FQNEAQ (reference sequence). Losses at the gene ends were 5 bases for V and 6 bases for J; bases not matched to a gene: 8. CDR3 length: 15 amino acids. The CDR3 DNA reads as TGTGCCAGCAGCCGGCTAGCGGGAAACGCCAATGAGCAGTTCTTC. It is translated as CASSRLAGNANEQFF.

V is TRBV5-4 and J is TRBJ2-5; TRBD2 matches 13 bases. Germline V gives CDR1 SGHNT, CDR2 YYREEE (reference sequence). CDR3 length: 17 amino acids. V lost 1 base, J lost 5 bases, and 8 bases stayed unmatched. CDR3 coding DNA: TGTGCCAGCAGCTTGAGCAGGACTAGCGGGGGTTGGGAGACCCAGTACTTC. It specifies CASSLSRTSGGWETQYF. The variable domain in full, with the rest retrieved from reference TRBV5-4 and TRBJ2-5, is ETGVTQSPTHLIKTRGQQVTLRCSSQSGHNTVSWYQQALGQGPQFIFQYYREEENGRGNFPPRFSGLQFPNYSSELNVNALELDDSALYLCASSLSRTSGGWETQYFGPGTRLLVL.

This clone was seen once. The chain has TRBV6-5 and TRBJ2-7, with 7 bases lining up with TRBD1. The length of the CDR3 is 14 residues. Germline trimming cut 7 bases from V and 2 bases from J; bases unmatched to any gene: 8. The germline CDR1 and CDR2 sequences are MNHEY and SVGAGI. The CDR3 loop reads CASIQKGQTYEQYF. Written as DNA, the CDR3 is TGTGCCAGCATCCAGAAGGGACAGACCTACGAGCAGTACTTC.

The rearrangement uses TRBV7-8 and TRBJ2-7; 9 nucleotides align to TRBD1. The V gene's germline CDR1 is SGHVS and CDR2 FQNEAQ. The CDR3 sequence is 14 residues long. After removal of 3 bases from V and 5 bases from J, the junction contained 5 bases not matched to a gene. The CDR3 spells CASSFRDRVNEQYF. The CDR3 nucleotides are TGTGCCAGCAGCTTTCGGGACAGGGTGAACGAGCAGTACTTC.

This chain connects TRBV19 to TRBJ1-4; 7 positions match TRBD1. The CDR3 runs 11 residues. Germline V gene data show CDR1 as LNHDA and CDR2 as SQIVND (reference sequence). Unmatched junction bases numbered 3, after V lost 7 bases and J lost 10 bases. This chain's CDR3 is CASIRDRKLFF. The CDR3 DNA is TGTGCCAGTATACGGGACAGAAAACTGTTTTTT.

This chain joins TRBV13 and TRBJ2-1; TRBD2 matches at 11 bases. Germline assignment: CDR1 PRHDT and CDR2 FYEKMQ (reference sequence). V lost 5 bases to trimming and J lost 1 base; unmatched junction nucleotides: 10. CDR3 length: 18 amino acids. The CDR3, as DNA: TGTGCCAGCAGCGGACAACTAGCGGGAGTGCGGTCCTACAATGAGCAGTTCTTC. This sequence encodes CASSGQLAGVRSYNEQFF.

V usage is TRBV2 and J usage is TRBJ2-3; 7 nucleotides agree with TRBD2. This CDR3 comprises 14 residues. Trimming at V came to 1 base and at J to 3 bases, leaving 1 base not matched to a gene. CDR1 is SNHLY, CDR2 FYNNEI, per germline. CDR3 residues: CASSEEGGTDTQYF. DNA for the CDR3: TGTGCCAGCAGTGAAGAGGGAGGGACAGATACGCAGTATTTT.

The V and J genes are TRBV19 and TRBJ2-5; the match to TRBD1 covers 10 bases. Germline V gene data show CDR1 as LNHDA and CDR2 as SQIVND (reference sequence). The V gene end was trimmed by 8 bases and the J gene end by 5 bases; junction bases not matched to a gene: 11. The length of the CDR3 is 15 residues. This chain's CDR3 is CASAPGTGESETQYF. DNA for the CDR3: TGTGCCAGTGCCCCTGGGACAGGGGAGTCGGAGACCCAGTACTTC. Based on the CDR3 plus reference TRBV19 and TRBJ2-5, the full variable domain is DGGITQSPKYLFRKEGQNVTLSCEQNLNHDAMYWYRQDPGQGLRLIYYSQIVNDFQKGDIAEGYSVSREKKESFPLTVTSAQKNPTAFYLCASAPGTGESETQYFGPGTRLLVL.

The chain is built from TRBV5-1 and TRBJ1-1, with 11 bases that match TRBD1. The germline CDR1 and CDR2 sequences are SGHRS and YFSETQ. This CDR3 comprises 18 residues. V lost 4 bases and J lost 0; bases outside the gene matches: 11. In DNA, the CDR3 is TGCGCCAGCAGCGACGACAGGACAGGGGGCATCGTGAACACTGAAGCTTTCTTT. It yields the protein CASSDDRTGGIVNTEAFF.